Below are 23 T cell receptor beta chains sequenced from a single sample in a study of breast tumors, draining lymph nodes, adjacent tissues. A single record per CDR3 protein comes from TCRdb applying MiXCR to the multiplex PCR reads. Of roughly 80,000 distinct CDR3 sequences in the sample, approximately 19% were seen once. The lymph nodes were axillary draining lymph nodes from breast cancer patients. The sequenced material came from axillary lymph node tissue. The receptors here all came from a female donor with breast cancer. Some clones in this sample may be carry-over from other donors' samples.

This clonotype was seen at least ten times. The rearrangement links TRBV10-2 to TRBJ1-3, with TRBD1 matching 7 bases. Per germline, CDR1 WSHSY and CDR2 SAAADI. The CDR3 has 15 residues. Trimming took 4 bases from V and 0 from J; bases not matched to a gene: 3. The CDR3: CASSGTGHSGNTIYF. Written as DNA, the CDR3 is TGCGCCAGCAGTGGGACAGGCCACTCTGGAAACACCATATATTTT.

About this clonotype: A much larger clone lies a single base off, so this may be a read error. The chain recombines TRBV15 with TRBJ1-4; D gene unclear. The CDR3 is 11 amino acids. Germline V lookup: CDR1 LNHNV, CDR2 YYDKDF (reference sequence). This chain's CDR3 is CATSMEEKQFF. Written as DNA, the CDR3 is TGTGCCACCAGCATGGAGGAAAAACAGTTTTTT.

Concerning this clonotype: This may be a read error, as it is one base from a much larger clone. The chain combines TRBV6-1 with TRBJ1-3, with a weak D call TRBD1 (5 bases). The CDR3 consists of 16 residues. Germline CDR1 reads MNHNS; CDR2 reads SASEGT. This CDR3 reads CAGSERGASSGNTIYF. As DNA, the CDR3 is TGTGCCGGCAGTGAGAGAGGGGCCAGCTCTGGAAACACCATATATTTT.

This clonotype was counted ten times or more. CDR3 coding DNA: TGTGCCAGCAGCTGGGGGGGTGGAAAGGGGCTCGAGCAGTACTTC. It codes for CASSWGGGKGLEQYF. The chain combines TRBV5-6 with TRBJ2-7; 7 nucleotides match TRBD2. The V gene's germline CDR1 is SGHDT and CDR2 YYEEEE. Germline trimming cut 3 bases from V and 6 bases from J; bases unmatched to any gene: 12. CDR3 length: 15 residues.

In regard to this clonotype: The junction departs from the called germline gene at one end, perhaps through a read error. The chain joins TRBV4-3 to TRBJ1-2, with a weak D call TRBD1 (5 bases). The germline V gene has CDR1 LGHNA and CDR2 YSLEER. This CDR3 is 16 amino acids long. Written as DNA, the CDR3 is TGCGCCAGCAGCCAAGATCTGGGGCTTACCGGCTATGGCTACGCCTTC. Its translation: CASSQDLGLTGYGYAF.

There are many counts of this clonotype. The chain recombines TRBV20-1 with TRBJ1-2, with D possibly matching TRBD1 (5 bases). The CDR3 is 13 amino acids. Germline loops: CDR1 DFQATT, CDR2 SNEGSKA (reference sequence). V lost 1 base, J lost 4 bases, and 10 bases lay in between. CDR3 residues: CSARVQGFYGYTF. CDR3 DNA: TGCAGTGCTAGAGTTCAGGGTTTCTATGGCTACACCTTC.

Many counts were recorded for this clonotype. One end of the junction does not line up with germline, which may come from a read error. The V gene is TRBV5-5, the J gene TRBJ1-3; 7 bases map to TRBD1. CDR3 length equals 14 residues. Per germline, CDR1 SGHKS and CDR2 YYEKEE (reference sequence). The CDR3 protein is CASSLDRSGNTIYF. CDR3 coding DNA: TGTGCCAGCAGTTTGGACAGGTCTGGAAACACCATATATTTT.

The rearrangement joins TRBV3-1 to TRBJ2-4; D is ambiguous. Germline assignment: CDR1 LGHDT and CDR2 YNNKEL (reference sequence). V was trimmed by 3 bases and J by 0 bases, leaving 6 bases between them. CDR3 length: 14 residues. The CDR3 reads CASSHSLAKNIQYF. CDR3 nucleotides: TGTGCCAGCAGCCATAGTCTAGCCAAAAACATTCAGTACTTC. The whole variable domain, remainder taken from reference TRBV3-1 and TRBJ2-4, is DTAVSQTPKYLVTQMGNDKSIKCEQNLGHDTMYWYKQDSKKFLKIMFSYNNKELIINETVPNRFSPKSPDKAHLNLHINSLELGDSAVYFCASSHSLAKNIQYFGAGTRLSVL.

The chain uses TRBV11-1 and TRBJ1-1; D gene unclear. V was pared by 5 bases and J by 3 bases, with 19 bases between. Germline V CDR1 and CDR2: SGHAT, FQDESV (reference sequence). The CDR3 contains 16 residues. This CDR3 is CASSLRINFGDTEAFF. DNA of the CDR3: TGTGCCAGCAGCCTAAGGATCAATTTTGGGGACACTGAAGCTTTCTTT. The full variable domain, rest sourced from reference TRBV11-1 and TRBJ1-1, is EAEVAQSPRYKITEKSQAVAFWCDPISGHATLYWYRQILGQGPELLVQFQDESVVDDSQLPKDRFSAERLKGVDSTLKIQPAELGDSAMYLCASSLRINFGDTEAFFGQGTRLTVV.

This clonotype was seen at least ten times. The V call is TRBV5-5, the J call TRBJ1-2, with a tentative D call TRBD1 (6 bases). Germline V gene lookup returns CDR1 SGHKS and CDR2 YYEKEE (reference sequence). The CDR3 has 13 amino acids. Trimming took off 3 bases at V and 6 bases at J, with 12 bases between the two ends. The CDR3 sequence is CASSSGHGDGYTF. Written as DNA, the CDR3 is TGTGCCAGCAGCTCGGGACACGGTGATGGCTACACCTTC.

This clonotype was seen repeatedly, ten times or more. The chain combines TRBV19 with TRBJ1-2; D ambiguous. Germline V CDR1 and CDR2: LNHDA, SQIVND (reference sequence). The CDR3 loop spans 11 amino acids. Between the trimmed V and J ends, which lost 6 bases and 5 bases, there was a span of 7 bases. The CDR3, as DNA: TGTGCCAGTAGCATTCGATATGGCTACACCTTC. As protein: CASSIRYGYTF.

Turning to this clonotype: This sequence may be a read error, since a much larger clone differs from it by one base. The CDR3 loop is CASSPRHGRTGELFF. In DNA, the CDR3 is TGTGCCAGCAGCCCCCGGCATGGTAGAACCGGGGAGCTGTTTTTT. The rearrangement links TRBV14 to TRBJ2-2; D gene unclear. The germline V and J ends were trimmed by 4 bases and 5 bases, with 14 bases remaining between them. This CDR3 contains 15 residues. The V gene's germline CDR1 is SGHDN and CDR2 FVKESK. Variable domain in full (rest from reference TRBV14 and TRBJ2-2): EAGVTQFPSHSVIEKGQTVTLRCDPISGHDNLYWYRRVMGKEIKFLLHFVKESKQDESGMPNNRFLAERTGGTYSTLKVQPAELEDSGVYFCASSPRHGRTGELFFGEGSRLTVL.

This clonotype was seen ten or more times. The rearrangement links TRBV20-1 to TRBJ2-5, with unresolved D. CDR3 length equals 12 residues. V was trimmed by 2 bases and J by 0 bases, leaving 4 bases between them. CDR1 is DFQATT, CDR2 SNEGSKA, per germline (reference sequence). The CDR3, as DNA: TGCAGTGCTAGACTTTACCAAGAGACCCAGTACTTC. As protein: CSARLYQETQYF.

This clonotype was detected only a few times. In DNA, the CDR3 is TGTGCCAGCAGTCTAAGGACAGGGACTTTGTACAATGAGCAGTTCTTC. It is translated as CASSLRTGTLYNEQFF. This chain connects TRBV27 to TRBJ2-1; 8 bases align to TRBD1. With V trimmed by 5 bases and J by 4 bases, 10 bases remained unmatched. There are 16 residues in the CDR3. Looked up from germline, CDR1 is MNHEY and CDR2 is SMNVEV (reference sequence).

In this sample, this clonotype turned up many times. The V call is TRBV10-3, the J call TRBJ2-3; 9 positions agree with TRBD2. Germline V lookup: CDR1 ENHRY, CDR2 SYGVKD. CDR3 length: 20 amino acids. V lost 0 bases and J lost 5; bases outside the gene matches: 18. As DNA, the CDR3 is TGTGCCATCAGTGAGTCCTATGGGGGTCCCGGGACTAGCCGGGGAGATACGCAGTATTTT. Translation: CAISESYGGPGTSRGDTQYF.

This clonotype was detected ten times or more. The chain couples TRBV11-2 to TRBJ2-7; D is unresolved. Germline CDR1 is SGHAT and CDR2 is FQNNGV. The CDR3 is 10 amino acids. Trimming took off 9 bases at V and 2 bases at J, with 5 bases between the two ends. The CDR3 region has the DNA TGTGCCAGTGGCCCCTACGAGCAGTACTTC. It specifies CASGPYEQYF.

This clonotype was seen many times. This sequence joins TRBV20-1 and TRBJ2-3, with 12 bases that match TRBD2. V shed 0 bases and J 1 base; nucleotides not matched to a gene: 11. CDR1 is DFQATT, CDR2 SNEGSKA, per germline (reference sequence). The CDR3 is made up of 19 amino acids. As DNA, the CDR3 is TGCAGTGCTAGAGATTTCCTAGCGGGAGGGCCGAGGGGCACAGATACGCAGTATTTT. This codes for CSARDFLAGGPRGTDTQYF.

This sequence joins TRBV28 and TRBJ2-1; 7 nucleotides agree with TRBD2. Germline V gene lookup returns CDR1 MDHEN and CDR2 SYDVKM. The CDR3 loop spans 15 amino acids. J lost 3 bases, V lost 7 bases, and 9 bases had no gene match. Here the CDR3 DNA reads TGTGCCAGCAACGCGGGAGACGGTCGCTACAATGAGCAGTTCTTC. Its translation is CASNAGDGRYNEQFF. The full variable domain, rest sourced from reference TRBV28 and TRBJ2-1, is DVKVTQSSRYLVKRTGEKVFLECVQDMDHENMFWYRQDPGLGLRLIYFSYDVKMKEKGDIPEGYSVSREKKERFSLILESASTNQTSMYLCASNAGDGRYNEQFFGPGTRLTVL.

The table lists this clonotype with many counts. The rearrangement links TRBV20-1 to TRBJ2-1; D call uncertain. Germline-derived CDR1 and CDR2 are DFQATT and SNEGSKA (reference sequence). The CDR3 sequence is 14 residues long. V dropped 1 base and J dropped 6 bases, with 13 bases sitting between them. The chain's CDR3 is CSARVGFPPNEQFF. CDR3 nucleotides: TGCAGTGCTAGAGTAGGGTTCCCTCCCAATGAGCAGTTCTTC.

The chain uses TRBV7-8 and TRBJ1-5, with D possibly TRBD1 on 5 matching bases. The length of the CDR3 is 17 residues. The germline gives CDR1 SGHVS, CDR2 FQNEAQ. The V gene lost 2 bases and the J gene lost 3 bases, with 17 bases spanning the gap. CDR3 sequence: CASSLSRAAGDNQPQHF. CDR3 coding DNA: TGTGCCAGCAGCTTATCCAGGGCGGCCGGGGACAATCAGCCCCAGCATTTT.

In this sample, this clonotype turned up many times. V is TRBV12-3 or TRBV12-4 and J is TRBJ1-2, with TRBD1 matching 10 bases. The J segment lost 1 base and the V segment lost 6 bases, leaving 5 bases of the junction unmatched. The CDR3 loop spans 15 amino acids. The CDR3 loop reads CASRLGQGLNYGYTF. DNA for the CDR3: TGTGCCAGCAGACTGGGACAGGGGCTTAACTATGGCTACACCTTC.

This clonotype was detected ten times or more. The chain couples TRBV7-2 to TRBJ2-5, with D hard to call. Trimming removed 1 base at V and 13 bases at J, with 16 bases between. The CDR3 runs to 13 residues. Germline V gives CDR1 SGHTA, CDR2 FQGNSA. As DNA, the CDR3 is TGTGCCAGCAGCTTAGGTCAGGCATCTCCCGTGTACTTC. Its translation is CASSLGQASPVYF. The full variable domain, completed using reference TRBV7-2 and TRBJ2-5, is GAGVSQSPSNKVTEKGKDVELRCDPISGHTALYWYRQSLGQGLEFLIYFQGNSAPDKSGLPSDRFSAERTGGSVSTLTIQRTQQEDSAVYLCASSLGQASPVYFGPGTRLLVL.

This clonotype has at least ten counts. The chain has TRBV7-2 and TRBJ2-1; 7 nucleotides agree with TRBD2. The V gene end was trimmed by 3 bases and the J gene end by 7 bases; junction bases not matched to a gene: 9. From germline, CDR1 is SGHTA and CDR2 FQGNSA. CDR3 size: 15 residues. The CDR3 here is CASSLVGEGLNEQFF. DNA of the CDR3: TGTGCCAGCAGCTTGGTGGGGGAGGGCCTTAATGAGCAGTTCTTC. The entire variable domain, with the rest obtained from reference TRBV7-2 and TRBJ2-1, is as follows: GAGVSQSPSNKVTEKGKDVELRCDPISGHTALYWYRQSLGQGLEFLIYFQGNSAPDKSGLPSDRFSAERTGGSVSTLTIQRTQQEDSAVYLCASSLVGEGLNEQFFGPGTRLTVL.